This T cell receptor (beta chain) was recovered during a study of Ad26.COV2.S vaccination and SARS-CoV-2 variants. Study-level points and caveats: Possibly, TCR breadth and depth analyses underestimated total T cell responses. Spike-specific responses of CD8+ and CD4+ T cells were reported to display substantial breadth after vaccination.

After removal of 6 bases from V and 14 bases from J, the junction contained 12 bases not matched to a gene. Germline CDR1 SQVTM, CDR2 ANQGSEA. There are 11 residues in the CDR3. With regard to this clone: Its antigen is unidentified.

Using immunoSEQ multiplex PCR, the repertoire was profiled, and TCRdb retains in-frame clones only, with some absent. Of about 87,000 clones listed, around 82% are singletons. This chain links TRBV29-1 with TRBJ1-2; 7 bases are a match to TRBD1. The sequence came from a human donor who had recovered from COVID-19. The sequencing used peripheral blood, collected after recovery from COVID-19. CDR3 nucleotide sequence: TGCAGCGTACCGGGACAGCCCTCTTGGACCTTC. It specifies CSVPGQPSWTF.